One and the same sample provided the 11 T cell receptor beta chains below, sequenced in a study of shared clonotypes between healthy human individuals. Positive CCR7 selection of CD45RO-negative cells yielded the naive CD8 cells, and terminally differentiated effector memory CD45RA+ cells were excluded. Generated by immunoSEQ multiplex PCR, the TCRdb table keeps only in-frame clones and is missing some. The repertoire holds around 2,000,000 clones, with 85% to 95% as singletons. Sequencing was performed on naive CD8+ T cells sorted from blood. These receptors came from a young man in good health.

The CDR3 here is CASSQYGPSTEAFF. For the CDR3, the DNA is TGCGCCAGCAGCCAATATGGACCGAGCACTGAAGCTTTCTTT. V gene TRBV4-3 combines with J gene TRBJ1-1, with D unclear. The ends were cut back, 2 bases at V and 4 bases at J, with 11 bases in the middle. The CDR3 runs to 14 residues. Germline CDR1 reads LGHNA; CDR2 reads YSLEER.

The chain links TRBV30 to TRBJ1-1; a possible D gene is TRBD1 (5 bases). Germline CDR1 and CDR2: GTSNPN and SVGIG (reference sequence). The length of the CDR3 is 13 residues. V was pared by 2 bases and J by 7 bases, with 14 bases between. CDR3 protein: CAWSLGTGDEAFF. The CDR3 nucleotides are TGTGCCTGGAGTCTTGGGACCGGGGATGAAGCTTTCTTT.

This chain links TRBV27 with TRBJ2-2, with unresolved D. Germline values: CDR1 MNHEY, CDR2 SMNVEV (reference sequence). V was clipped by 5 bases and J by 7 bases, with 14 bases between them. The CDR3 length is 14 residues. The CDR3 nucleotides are TGTGCCAGCAGTCTTTTTTGGCTTGTCGGGGAGCTGTTTTTT. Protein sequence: CASSLFWLVGELFF.

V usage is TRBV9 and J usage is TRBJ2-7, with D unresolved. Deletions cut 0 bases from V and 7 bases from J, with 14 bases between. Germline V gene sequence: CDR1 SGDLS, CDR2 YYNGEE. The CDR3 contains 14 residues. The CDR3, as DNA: TGTGCCAGCAGCGTAGATGAACGAGTCATGGAGCAGTACTTC. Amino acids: CASSVDERVMEQYF.

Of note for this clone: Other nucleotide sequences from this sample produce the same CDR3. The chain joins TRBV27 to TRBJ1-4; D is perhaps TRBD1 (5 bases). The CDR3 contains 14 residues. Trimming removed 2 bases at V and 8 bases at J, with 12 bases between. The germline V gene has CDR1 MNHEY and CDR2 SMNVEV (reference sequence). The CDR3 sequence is CASSLRGEGEKLFF. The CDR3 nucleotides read TGTGCCAGCAGTTTACGAGGGGAGGGCGAAAAACTGTTTTTT.

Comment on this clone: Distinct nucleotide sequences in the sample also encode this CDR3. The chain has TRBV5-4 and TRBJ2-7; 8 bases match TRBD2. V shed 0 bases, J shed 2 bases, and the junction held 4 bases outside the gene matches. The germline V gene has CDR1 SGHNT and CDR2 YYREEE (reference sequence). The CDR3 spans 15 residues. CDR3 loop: CASSLGLAGTYEQYF. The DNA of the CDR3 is TGTGCCAGCAGCTTGGGTCTAGCGGGCACCTACGAGCAGTACTTC.

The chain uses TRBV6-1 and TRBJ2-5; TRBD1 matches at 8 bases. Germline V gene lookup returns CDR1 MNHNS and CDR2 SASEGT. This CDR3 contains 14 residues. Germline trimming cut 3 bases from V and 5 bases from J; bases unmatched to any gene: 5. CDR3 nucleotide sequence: TGTGCCAGCAGTGAGTTGGACAGGGCCGAGACCCAGTACTTC. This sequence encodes CASSELDRAETQYF.

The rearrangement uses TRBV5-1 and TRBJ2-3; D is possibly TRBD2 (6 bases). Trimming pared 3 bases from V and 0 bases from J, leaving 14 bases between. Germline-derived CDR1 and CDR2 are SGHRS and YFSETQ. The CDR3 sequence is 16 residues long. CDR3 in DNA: TGCGCCAGCAGCTCGCTAGCGTTCCGAAGCACAGATACGCAGTATTTT. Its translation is CASSSLAFRSTDTQYF.

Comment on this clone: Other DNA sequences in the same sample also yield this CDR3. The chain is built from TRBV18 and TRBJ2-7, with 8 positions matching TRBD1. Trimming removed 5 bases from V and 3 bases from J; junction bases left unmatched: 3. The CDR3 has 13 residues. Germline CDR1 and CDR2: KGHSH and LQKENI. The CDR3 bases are TGTGCCAGCTCAACGGGGACAGGCTACGAGCAGTACTTC. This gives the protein CASSTGTGYEQYF.

The CDR3 nucleotides read TGCGCCAGCAGCTTTCGGGCCTTCACAGATACGCAGTATTTT. Protein: CASSFRAFTDTQYF. J is TRBJ2-3 and V is TRBV5-1; no reliable D call. The germline V gene encodes CDR1 SGHRS and CDR2 YFSETQ. The CDR3 is 14 amino acids. Trimming shortened V by 2 bases and J by 2 bases, and 9 bases separated the two germline ends. Filled out from reference TRBV5-1 and TRBJ2-3, the complete variable domain reads KAGVTQTPRYLIKTRGQQVTLSCSPISGHRSVSWYQQTPGQGLQFLFEYFSETQRNKGNFPGRFSGRQFSNSRSEMNVSTLELGDSALYLCASSFRAFTDTQYFGPGTRLTVL.

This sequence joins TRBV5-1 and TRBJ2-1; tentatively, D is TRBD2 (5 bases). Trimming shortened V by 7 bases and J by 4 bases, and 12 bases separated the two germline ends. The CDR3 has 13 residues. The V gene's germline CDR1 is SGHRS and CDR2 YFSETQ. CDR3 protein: CASGISGYNEQFF. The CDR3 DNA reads TGCGCCAGCGGGATAAGCGGTTACAATGAGCAGTTCTTC.